This TCR beta chain was recovered during a study of cytomegalovirus exposure and HLA in healthy donors. Study background: A data release that came early held roughly 85 million unique TCRs from HLA-typed donors.

PCR amplification relied on 60 Vbeta primers (plus 13 Jbeta primers). Libraries were prepared by immunoSEQ multiplex PCR; TCRdb keeps only in-frame clonotypes and omits some of them. The data contain some 110,000 clones, roughly 74% of them seen just once; the ten biggest clones take up roughly 0.92%. This clone occurred a few times. As yet, its antigen is unknown. Study-wide results and limits: Later analysis demonstrated an association between a missense DCLRE1C variant and TCR beta V- and J-gene trimming.

Trimming removed 11 bases at V and 0 bases at J, with 13 bases between. Germline V gene data show CDR1 as SNHLY and CDR2 as FYNNEI. CDR3 length: 14 amino acids. Sequenced: PBMCs. This chain connects TRBV2 to TRBJ1-4; D uncertain. The TCR sequence derives from a woman in her twenties or thirties in good health and CMV-seronegative. CDR3 sequence reads: CAVTTGTTNEKLFF. DNA of the CDR3: TGTGCCGTAACAACCGGGACAACTAATGAAAAACTGTTTTTT.